Below are 6 T cell receptor beta chains sequenced from a single sample in a study of T cells after yellow fever vaccination. TCRdb ran MiXCR on the 5' RACE reads and lists one entry per CDR3 protein. Here the sample spans about 110,000 distinct CDR3 sequences, approximately 8.4% being singletons. This specimen was CD8+ T cells sorted from PBMCs, taken 45 days after the yellow fever booster vaccination. These receptor sequences come from a young man who received the YFV17D yellow fever vaccine.

This clonotype was seen ten or more times. CDR3 amino acids: CASSASNTGELFF. CDR3 coding DNA: TGTGCCAGCAGCGCCAGCAACACCGGGGAGCTGTTTTTT. The J gene is TRBJ2-2, the V gene TRBV9; D is unclear. This CDR3 has 13 amino acids. Germline lookup yields CDR1 SGDLS and CDR2 YYNGEE. V shed 3 bases and J shed 2 bases, with 5 bases lying between them.

This clonotype came up many times. The rearrangement uses TRBV4-3 and TRBJ2-2; D is unclear. This CDR3 spans 15 amino acids. The germline gives CDR1 LGHNA, CDR2 YSLEER. The ends were cut back, 0 bases at V and 7 bases at J, with 12 bases in the middle. CDR3 residues: CASSQDSGSVGELFF. For the CDR3, the DNA is TGCGCCAGCAGCCAAGATTCTGGGTCTGTCGGGGAGCTGTTTTTT.

The chain joins TRBV10-2 to TRBJ2-7, with D unresolved. Germline lookup yields CDR1 WSHSY and CDR2 SAAADI. With 3 bases removed from V and 2 bases from J, the gap between germline ends came to 5 bases. This CDR3 spans 12 amino acids. In nucleotides, the CDR3 is TGCGCCAGCAGTGACCTGGCCTACGAGCAGTACTTC. This translates into CASSDLAYEQYF.

The V call is TRBV27, the J call TRBJ2-7, with D hard to call. Germline V CDR1 and CDR2: MNHEY, SMNVEV (reference sequence). The CDR3 sequence is 14 residues long. The V and J ends lost 5 bases and 2 bases respectively, with 13 bases between them. CDR3 nucleotide sequence: TGTGCCAGCAGTCCCGAGACTGTAACCTACGAGCAGTACTTC. Translated: CASSPETVTYEQYF.

This clonotype was detected a few times. The chain joins TRBV28 to TRBJ2-5; 8 bases map to TRBD2. The J segment lost 1 base and the V segment lost 5 bases, leaving 18 bases of the junction unmatched. CDR1 is MDHEN, CDR2 SYDVKM, per germline. The CDR3 loop spans 19 amino acids. DNA for the CDR3: TGTGCCAGCAGTAGCCCGGGGGGGTCTCATGTGGTTCTCCAAGAGACCCAGTACTTC. It codes for CASSSPGGSHVVLQETQYF.

This clonotype showed up many times. This chain uses TRBV29-1 with TRBJ2-7, with D perhaps assigned TRBD1 or TRBD2 (5 bases each). The CDR3 runs 13 residues. The germline CDR1 and CDR2 sequences are SQVTM and ANQGSEA. V lost 5 bases, J lost 0 bases, and 11 bases lay in between. The CDR3 bases are TGCAGCGTTCGAGGGGTAAACTCCTACGAGCAGTACTTC. Translation: CSVRGVNSYEQYF.